This TCR beta chain emerged from a study of OX40 agonist ivuxolimab in advanced cancers. For the study at large: An anti-OX40 (CD134) antibody with agonistic activity, ivuxolimab, was administered to patients. Patients enrolled in dose escalation were diagnosed with hepatocellular carcinoma, melanoma, renal cell or head and neck cancer. Prior checkpoint blockade (anti-PD-1, anti-PD-L1 or anti-CTLA-4) was permitted; roughly 40% had it.

The CDR3 has 17 residues. The V gene's germline CDR1 is MRHNA and CDR2 SNTAGT. With 6 bases removed from V and 1 base from J, the gap between germline ends came to 18 bases. A remark on this clone: What it recognizes is unknown.

Method: immunoSEQ multiplex PCR; TCRdb's copy keeps in-frame clones and lacks some. The repertoire holds 60,000 or so clones, 75% to 90% seen once, with around 4.8% in the top ten. Study-wide points: Partly responding patients at 0.1-3.0 mg/kg showed some of the smallest clonal expansion.

The source material was CD4+ or CD8+ T cells sorted from blood, sampled in a trial of the OX40 agonist ivuxolimab. This TCR was recovered from an adult with an advanced solid tumor such as melanoma, head and neck, liver or kidney cancer. The chain carries TRBV6-4 and TRBJ2-2; the D is unclear. DNA of the CDR3: TGTGCCAGCAGCGAACGGACGGGTGTCTGGAACACCGGGGAGCTGTTTTTT. It codes for CASSERTGVWNTGELFF.